This passage covers 12 T cell receptor beta chains from one sample sequenced in a study of cytomegalovirus exposure and HLA in healthy donors. The PCR used 60 Vbeta and 13 Jbeta primers. Sequenced by immunoSEQ multiplex PCR; TCRdb stores in-frame clones only, minus some. The top ten hold roughly 2% of the sample, which has fewer than 200,000 clones, 75% to 90% seen once. The material sequenced was PBMCs. These receptors all come from a human donor in good health.

The chain is built from TRBV9 and TRBJ2-3, with D maybe TRBD2 (7 bases). The CDR3 extends over 18 amino acids. Germline V lookup: CDR1 SGDLS, CDR2 YYNGEE. V was shortened by 0 bases and J by 0 bases, with 17 bases between the two germline ends. The CDR3 reads CASSVVSAGALSTDTQYF. The CDR3 DNA reads as TGTGCCAGCAGCGTAGTTTCGGCGGGGGCGCTAAGCACAGATACGCAGTATTTT.

This clone appeared once. The V and J genes are TRBV10-3 and TRBJ2-1; D possibly corresponds to TRBD1 (6 bases). The CDR3 length is 16 residues. V lost 0 bases, J lost 2 bases, and 11 bases lay in between. Germline CDR1 reads ENHRY; CDR2 reads SYGVKD. The CDR3 spells CAISESNYRAYNEQFF. The CDR3, as DNA: TGTGCCATCAGTGAGTCGAACTACAGGGCCTACAATGAGCAGTTCTTC.

This clone was detected only a few times. The chain employs TRBV6-6 and TRBJ2-7; D perhaps matches TRBD2 (5 bases). Germline-derived CDR1 and CDR2 are MNHNY and SVGAGI (reference sequence). CDR3 size: 12 residues. V lost 8 bases and J lost 7, with 15 bases in between. The CDR3 reads CASGSTRGEQYF. CDR3 nucleotide sequence: TGTGCCAGCGGGTCGACTCGGGGAGAGCAGTACTTC.

V usage is TRBV19 and J usage is TRBJ1-2; D not resolved. Trimming pared 7 bases from V and 4 bases from J, leaving 13 bases between. CDR1 is LNHDA, CDR2 SQIVND, per germline (reference sequence). CDR3 length: 13 amino acids. Written as DNA, the CDR3 is TGTGCCAGTACACACTATAATGCCTATGGCTACACCTTC. Protein sequence: CASTHYNAYGYTF. The full variable domain, its missing parts supplied by reference TRBV19 and TRBJ1-2, is DGGITQSPKYLFRKEGQNVTLSCEQNLNHDAMYWYRQDPGQGLRLIYYSQIVNDFQKGDIAEGYSVSREKKESFPLTVTSAQKNPTAFYLCASTHYNAYGYTFGSGTRLTVV.

The chain is built from TRBV7-9 and TRBJ2-2, with 8 bases identical to TRBD2. Germline V lookup: CDR1 SEHNR, CDR2 FQNEAQ (reference sequence). The trim removed 1 base at V and 4 bases at J, leaving 5 bases unmatched. The CDR3 is made up of 16 amino acids. CDR3 amino acids: CASSLDRGGLTGELFF. CDR3 DNA sequence: TGTGCCAGCAGCTTAGACCGGGGGGGTCTCACCGGGGAGCTGTTTTTT.

The chain has TRBV7-9 and TRBJ2-7; D is unclear. Deletions cut 1 base from V and 3 bases from J, with 7 bases between. Germline-derived CDR1 and CDR2 are SEHNR and FQNEAQ (reference sequence). This CDR3 region has 13 residues. CDR3: CASSLGRVYEQYF. The CDR3 coding sequence is TGTGCCAGCAGCTTAGGACGGGTCTACGAGCAGTACTTC.

A note on this clone: Relative to the germline gene, one junction end is altered; a read error may explain this. The rearrangement uses TRBV13 and TRBJ2-1; D remains ambiguous. The CDR3 is 13 residues long. Germline V gives CDR1 PRHDT, CDR2 FYEKMQ (reference sequence). Here the CDR3 DNA reads TGTGCCAGCAGCCGCTATAGCTACAATGAGCAGCTCTTC. Translation gives CASSRYSYNEQLF. Variable domain in full (rest from reference TRBV13 and TRBJ2-1): AAGVIQSPRHLIKEKRETATLKCYPIPRHDTVYWYQQGPGQDPQFLISFYEKMQSDKGSIPDRFSAQQFSDYHSELNMSSLELGDSALYFCASSRYSYNEQLFGPGTRLTVL.

The J gene is TRBJ2-5, the V gene TRBV7-9; weak D call: TRBD2 (5 bases). V shed 3 bases and J shed 3 bases, with 11 bases lying between them. There are 14 residues in the CDR3. From germline, CDR1 is SEHNR and CDR2 FQNEAQ (reference sequence). CDR3 loop: CASSLSTGEETQYF. CDR3 in DNA: TGTGCCAGCAGCTTGTCCACCGGGGAAGAGACCCAGTACTTC.

This chain connects TRBV4-3 to TRBJ2-6; 7 bases fit TRBD1. Germline trimming cut 0 bases from V and 0 bases from J; bases unmatched to any gene: 14. This CDR3 contains 21 residues. Germline assignment: CDR1 LGHNA and CDR2 YSLEER. CDR3 amino acids: CASSQEPPVGTASSGANVLTF. In DNA, the CDR3 is TGCGCCAGCAGCCAAGAACCCCCTGTCGGGACAGCGAGCTCTGGGGCCAACGTCCTGACTTTC.

The chain is built from TRBV5-1 and TRBJ1-2; 10 nucleotides align to TRBD1. Germline assignment: CDR1 SGHRS and CDR2 YFSETQ. The CDR3 has 15 amino acids. Unmatched junction bases numbered 6, after V lost 0 bases and J lost 7 bases. The CDR3 DNA is TGCGCCAGCAGCTTGGGAACGGACAGGGGGGTTGGCTACACCTTC. This encodes CASSLGTDRGVGYTF.

This clone was counted between two and nine times. The J gene is TRBJ1-1, the V gene TRBV7-9, with unresolved D. Germline values: CDR1 SEHNR, CDR2 FQNEAQ (reference sequence). Trimming pared 6 bases from V and 0 bases from J, leaving 5 bases between. The CDR3 loop spans 12 amino acids. This CDR3 is CASSLMNTEAFF. In DNA form, the CDR3 reads TGTGCCAGCAGTCTAATGAACACTGAAGCTTTCTTT.

This rearrangement joins TRBV2 to TRBJ2-3; D possibly corresponds to TRBD2 (5 bases). The V gene's germline CDR1 is SNHLY and CDR2 FYNNEI. This CDR3 contains 15 residues. Trimming stripped 9 bases from V and 5 bases from J, with 21 bases between. The chain's CDR3 is CAREGDKGDGDTQYF. The CDR3 DNA follows: TGTGCCAGAGAGGGAGACAAGGGAGATGGAGATACGCAGTATTTT. The complete variable domain, with remaining parts taken from reference TRBV2 and TRBJ2-3, reads EPEVTQTPSHQVTQMGQEVILRCVPISNHLYFYWYRQILGQKVEFLVSFYNNEISEKSEIFDDQFSVERPDGSNFTLKIRSTKLEDSAMYFCAREGDKGDGDTQYFGPGTRLTVL.